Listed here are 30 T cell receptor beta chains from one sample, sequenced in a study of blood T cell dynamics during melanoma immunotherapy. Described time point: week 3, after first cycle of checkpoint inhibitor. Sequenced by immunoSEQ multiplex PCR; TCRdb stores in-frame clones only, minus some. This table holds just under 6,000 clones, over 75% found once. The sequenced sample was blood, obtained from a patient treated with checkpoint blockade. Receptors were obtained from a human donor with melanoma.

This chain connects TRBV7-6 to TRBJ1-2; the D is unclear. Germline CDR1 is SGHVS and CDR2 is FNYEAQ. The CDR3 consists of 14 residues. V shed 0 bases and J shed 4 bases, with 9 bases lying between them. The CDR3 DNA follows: TGTGCCAGCAGCTTAGCTTCCAGGTCCTATGGCTACACCTTC. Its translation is CASSLASRSYGYTF.

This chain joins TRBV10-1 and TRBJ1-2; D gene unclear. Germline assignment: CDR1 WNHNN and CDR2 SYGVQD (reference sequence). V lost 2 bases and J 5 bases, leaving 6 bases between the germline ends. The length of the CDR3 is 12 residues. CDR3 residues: CASSEKGYGYTF. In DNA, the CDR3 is TGCGCCAGCAGTGAGAAGGGATATGGCTACACCTTC.

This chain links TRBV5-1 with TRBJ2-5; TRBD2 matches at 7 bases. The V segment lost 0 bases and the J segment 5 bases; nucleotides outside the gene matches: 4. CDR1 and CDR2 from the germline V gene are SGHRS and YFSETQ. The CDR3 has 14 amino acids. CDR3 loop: CASSLGLAGETQYF. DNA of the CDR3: TGCGCCAGCAGCTTGGGACTAGCAGGGGAGACCCAGTACTTC.

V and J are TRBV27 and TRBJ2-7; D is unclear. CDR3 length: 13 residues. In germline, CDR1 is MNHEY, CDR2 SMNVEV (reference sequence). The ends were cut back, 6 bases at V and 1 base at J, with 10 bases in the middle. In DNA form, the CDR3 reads TGTGCCAGCAGGATGACTGGGTCCTACGAGCAGTACTTC. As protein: CASRMTGSYEQYF.

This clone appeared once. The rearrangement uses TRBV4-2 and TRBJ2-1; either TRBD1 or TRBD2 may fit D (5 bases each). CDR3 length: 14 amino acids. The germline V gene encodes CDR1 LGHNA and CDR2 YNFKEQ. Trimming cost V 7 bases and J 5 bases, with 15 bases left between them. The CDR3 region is CASKTSGTHNEQFF. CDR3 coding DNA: TGTGCCAGCAAAACTTCCGGGACGCACAATGAGCAGTTCTTC.

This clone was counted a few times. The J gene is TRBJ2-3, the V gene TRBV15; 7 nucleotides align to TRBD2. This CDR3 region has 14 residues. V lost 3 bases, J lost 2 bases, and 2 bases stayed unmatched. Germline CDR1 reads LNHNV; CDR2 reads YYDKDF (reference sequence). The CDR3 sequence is CATSRGGVTDTQYF. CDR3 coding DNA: TGTGCCACCAGCAGGGGGGGGGTCACAGATACGCAGTATTTT.

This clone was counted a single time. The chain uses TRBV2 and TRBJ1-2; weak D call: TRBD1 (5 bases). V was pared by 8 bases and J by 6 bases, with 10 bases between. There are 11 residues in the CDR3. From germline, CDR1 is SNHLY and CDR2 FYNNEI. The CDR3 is CASEDSDGYTF. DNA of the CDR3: TGTGCCAGCGAAGACAGTGATGGCTACACCTTC.

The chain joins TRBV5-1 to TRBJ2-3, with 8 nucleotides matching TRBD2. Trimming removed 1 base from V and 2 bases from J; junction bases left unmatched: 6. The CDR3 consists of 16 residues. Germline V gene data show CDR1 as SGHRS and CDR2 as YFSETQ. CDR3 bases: TGCGCCAGCAGCTTGCCGGGGGGGCGATTCACAGATACGCAGTATTTT. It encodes CASSLPGGRFTDTQYF.

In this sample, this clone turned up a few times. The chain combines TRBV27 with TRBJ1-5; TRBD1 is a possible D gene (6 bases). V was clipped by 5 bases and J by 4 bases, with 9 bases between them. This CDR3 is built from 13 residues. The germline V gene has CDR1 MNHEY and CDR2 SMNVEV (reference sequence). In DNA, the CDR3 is TGTGCCAGCAGTACCGACAGGAATCAGCCCCAGCATTTT. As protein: CASSTDRNQPQHF.

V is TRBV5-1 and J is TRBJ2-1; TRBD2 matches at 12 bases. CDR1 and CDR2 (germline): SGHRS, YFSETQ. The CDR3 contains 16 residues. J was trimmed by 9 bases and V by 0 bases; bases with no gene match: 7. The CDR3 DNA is TGCGCCAGCAGCTTGGCCGCCCTAGCGGGGGGGATTGAGCAGTTCTTC. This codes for CASSLAALAGGIEQFF.

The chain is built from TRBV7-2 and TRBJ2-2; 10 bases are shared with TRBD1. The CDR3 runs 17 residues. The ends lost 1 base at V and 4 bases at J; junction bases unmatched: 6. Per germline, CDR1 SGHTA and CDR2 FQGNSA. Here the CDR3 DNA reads TGTGCCAGCAGCTTAGATTGGACAGGGGGGATCACCGGGGAGCTGTTTTTT. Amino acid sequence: CASSLDWTGGITGELFF.

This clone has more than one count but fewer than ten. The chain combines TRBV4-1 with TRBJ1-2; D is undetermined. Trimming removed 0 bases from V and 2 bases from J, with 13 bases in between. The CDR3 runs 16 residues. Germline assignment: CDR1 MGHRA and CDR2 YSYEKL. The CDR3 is CASSQDARSPNYGYTF. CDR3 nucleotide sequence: TGCGCCAGCAGCCAAGATGCCAGGAGCCCAAACTATGGCTACACCTTC.

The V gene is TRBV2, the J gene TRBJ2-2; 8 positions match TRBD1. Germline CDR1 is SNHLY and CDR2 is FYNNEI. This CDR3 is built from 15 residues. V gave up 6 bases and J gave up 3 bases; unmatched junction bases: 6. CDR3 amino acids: CASRVGQGDTGELFF. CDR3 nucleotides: TGTGCCAGCAGGGTTGGACAGGGCGACACCGGGGAGCTGTTTTTT.

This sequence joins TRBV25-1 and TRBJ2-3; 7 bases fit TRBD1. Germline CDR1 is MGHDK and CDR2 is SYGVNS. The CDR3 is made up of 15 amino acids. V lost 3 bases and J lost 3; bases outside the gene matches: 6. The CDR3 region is CASSDTGAPTDTQYF. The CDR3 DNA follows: TGTGCCAGCAGTGACACAGGGGCCCCGACAGATACGCAGTATTTT.

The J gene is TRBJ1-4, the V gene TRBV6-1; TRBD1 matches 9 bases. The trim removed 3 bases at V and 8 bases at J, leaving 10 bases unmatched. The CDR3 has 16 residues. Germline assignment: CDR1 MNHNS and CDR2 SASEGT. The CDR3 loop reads CASSDPPDRGLEKLFF. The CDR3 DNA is TGTGCCAGCAGTGACCCACCGGACAGGGGACTGGAAAAACTGTTTTTT.

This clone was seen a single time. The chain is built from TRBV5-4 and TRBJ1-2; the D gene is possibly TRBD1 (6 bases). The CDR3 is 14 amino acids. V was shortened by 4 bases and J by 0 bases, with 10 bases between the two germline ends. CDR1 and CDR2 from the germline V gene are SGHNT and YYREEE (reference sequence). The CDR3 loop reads CASSPWTANYGYTF. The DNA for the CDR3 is TGTGCCAGCAGCCCCTGGACAGCTAACTATGGCTACACCTTC.

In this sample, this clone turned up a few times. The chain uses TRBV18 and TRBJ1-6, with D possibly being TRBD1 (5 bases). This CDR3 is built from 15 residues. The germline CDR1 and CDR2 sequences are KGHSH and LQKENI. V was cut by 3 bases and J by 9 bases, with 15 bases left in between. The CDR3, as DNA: TGTGCCAGCTCACCCTCGAAGATGAGGGGTTCACCCCTCCACTTT. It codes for CASSPSKMRGSPLHF. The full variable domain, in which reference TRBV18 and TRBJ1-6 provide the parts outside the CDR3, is NAGVMQNPRHLVRRRGQEARLRCSPMKGHSHVYWYRQLPEEGLKFMVYLQKENIIDESGMPKERFSAEFPKEGPSILRIQQVVRGDSAAYFCASSPSKMRGSPLHFGNGTRLTVT.

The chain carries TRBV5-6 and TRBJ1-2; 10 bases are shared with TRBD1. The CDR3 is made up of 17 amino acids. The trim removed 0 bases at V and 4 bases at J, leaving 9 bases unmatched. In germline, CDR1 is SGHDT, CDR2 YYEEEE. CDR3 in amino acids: CASSLAGGQGLLYGYTF. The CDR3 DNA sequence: TGTGCCAGCAGCTTGGCTGGGGGACAGGGGTTGCTCTATGGCTACACCTTC.

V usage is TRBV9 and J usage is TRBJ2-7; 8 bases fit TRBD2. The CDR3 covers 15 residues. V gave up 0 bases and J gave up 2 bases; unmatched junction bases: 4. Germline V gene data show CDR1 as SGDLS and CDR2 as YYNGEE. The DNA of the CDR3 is TGTGCCAGCAGCGTAGGCCAGCGGGAGACCTACGAGCAGTACTTC. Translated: CASSVGQRETYEQYF.

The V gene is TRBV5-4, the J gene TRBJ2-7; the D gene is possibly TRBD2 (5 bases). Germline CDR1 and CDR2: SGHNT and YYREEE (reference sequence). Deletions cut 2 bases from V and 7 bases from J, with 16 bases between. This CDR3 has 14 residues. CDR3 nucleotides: TGTGCCAGCAGCTTCCTAGCTCCCACGGGTGAGCAGTACTTC. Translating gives CASSFLAPTGEQYF.

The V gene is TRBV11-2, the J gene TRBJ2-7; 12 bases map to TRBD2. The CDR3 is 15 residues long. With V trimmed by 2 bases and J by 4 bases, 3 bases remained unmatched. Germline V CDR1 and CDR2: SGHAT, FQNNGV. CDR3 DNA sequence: TGTGCCAGCAGCTTACCGGGACTAGCGGGTTACGAGCAGTACTTC. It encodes CASSLPGLAGYEQYF. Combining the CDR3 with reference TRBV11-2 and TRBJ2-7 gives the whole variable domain EAGVAQSPRYKIIEKRQSVAFWCNPISGHATLYWYQQILGQGPKLLIQFQNNGVVDDSQLPKDRFSAERLKGVDSTLKIQPAKLEDSAVYLCASSLPGLAGYEQYFGPGTRLTVT.

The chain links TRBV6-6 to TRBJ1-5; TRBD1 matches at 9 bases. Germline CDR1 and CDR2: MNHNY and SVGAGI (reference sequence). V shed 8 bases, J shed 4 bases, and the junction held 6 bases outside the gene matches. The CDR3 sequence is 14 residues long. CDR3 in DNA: TGTGCCAGCGGTAGAGGGACAGGGAATCAGCCCCAGCATTTT. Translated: CASGRGTGNQPQHF.

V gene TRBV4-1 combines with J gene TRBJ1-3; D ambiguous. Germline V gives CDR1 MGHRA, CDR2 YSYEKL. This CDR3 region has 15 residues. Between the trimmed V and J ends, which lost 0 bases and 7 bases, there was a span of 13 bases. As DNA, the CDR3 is TGCGCCAGCAGCCAAGATCCCGCCCTGGGGAACACCATATATTTT. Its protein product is CASSQDPALGNTIYF.

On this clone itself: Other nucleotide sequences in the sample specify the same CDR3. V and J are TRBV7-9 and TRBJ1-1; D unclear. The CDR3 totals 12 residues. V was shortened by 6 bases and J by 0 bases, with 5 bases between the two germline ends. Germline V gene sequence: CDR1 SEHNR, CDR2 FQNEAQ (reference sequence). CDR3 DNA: TGTGCCAGCAGTAACGTGAACACTGAAGCTTTCTTT. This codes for CASSNVNTEAFF.

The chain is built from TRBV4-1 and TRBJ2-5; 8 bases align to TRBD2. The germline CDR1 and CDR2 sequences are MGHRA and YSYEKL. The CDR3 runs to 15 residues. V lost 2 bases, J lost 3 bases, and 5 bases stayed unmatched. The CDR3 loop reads CASSQLTSGEETQYF. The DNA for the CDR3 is TGCGCCAGCAGCCAATTAACTAGCGGAGAAGAGACCCAGTACTTC.

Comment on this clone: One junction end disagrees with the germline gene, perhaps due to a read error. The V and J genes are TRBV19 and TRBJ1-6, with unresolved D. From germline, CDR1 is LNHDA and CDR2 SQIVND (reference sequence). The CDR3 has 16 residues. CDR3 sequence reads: CASSGDYRSYNSPLHF. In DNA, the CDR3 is TGTGCTAGTAGTGGGGATTACCGCTCCTATAATTCACCCCTCCACTTT.

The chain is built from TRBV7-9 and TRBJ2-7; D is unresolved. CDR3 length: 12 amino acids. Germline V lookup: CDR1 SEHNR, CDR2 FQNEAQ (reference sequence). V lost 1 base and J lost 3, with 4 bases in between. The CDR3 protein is CASSLGYYEQYF. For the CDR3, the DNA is TGTGCCAGCAGCTTAGGGTACTACGAGCAGTACTTC.

The CDR3 loop is CASSVGGQLQETQYF. The CDR3 region has the DNA TGTGCCAGCAGCGTAGGTGGACAACTACAAGAGACCCAGTACTTC. The rearrangement uses TRBV9 and TRBJ2-5, with D possibly TRBD1 on 5 matching bases. The V and J ends lost 0 bases and 2 bases respectively, with 11 bases between them. The CDR3 length is 15 residues. CDR1 and CDR2 (germline): SGDLS, YYNGEE.

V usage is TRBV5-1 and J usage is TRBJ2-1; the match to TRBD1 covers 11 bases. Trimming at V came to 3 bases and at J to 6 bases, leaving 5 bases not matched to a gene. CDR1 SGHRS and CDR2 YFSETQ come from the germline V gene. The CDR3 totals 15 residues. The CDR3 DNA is TGCGCCAGCAGCTCCCCGGGGACAGGGGGCAATGAGCAGTTCTTC. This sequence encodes CASSSPGTGGNEQFF.

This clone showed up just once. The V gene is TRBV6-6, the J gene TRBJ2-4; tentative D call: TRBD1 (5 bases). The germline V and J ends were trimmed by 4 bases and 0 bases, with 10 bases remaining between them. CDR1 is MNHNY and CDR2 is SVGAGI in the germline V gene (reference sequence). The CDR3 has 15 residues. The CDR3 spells CASSSTTVAKNIQYF. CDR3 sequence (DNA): TGTGCCAGCAGTTCCACGACAGTAGCCAAAAACATTCAGTACTTC.